This T cell receptor beta chain emerged from a study of T cell clusters in autoimmune cytopenias. One tube held mixed TRB-A and TRB-B primer pools for touch-down PCR. For each CDR3 protein, TCRdb gives one entry from its re-call of the multiplex PCR reads, without DNA. The sample has around 9,000 distinct CDR3 sequences. The V gene's germline CDR1 is SQVTM and CDR2 ANQGSEA. The CDR3 length is 16 residues. Roughly 40,000 genome equivalents of blood DNA were amplified for TRB. This clonotype is deemed medium-sized by its frequency. The receptor comes from a human donor with an autoimmune cytopenia or autoimmune hepatitis (not recorded which). Input material: peripheral blood. The J gene is TRBJ2-1, the V gene TRBV29-1; with no DNA, the TCRdb D assignment of TRBD2 cannot be verified. This CDR3 is CSVEDQERELSNEQFF.